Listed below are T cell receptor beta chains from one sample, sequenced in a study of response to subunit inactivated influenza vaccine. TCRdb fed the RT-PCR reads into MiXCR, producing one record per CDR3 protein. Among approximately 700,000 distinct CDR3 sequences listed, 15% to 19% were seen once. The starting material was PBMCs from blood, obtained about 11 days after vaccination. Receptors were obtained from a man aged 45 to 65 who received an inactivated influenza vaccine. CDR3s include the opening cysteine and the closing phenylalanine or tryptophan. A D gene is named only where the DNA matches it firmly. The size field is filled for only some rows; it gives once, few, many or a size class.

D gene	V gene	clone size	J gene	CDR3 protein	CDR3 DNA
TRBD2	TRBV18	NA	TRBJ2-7	CASSPPMRGSGYEQYF	TGTGCCAGCTCACCCCCAATGCGGGGGAGTGGGTACGAGCAGTACTTC
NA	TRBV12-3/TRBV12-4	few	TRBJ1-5	CASSLGGNGQPQHF	TGTGCCAGCAGTTTAGGAGGGAACGGCCAGCCCCAGCATTTT
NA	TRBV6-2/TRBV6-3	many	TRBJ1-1	CASSSLPAGTEAFF	TGTGCCAGCAGCTCCCTACCGGCGGGCACTGAAGCTTTCTTT
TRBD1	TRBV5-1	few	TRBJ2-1	CASSKGQGAGANEQFF	TGCGCCAGCAGCAAAGGACAGGGGGCGGGGGCCAATGAGCAGTTCTTC
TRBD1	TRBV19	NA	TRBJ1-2	CASSISGTGGFGYTF	TGTGCCAGTAGTATTTCCGGGACAGGGGGCTTTGGCTACACCTTC
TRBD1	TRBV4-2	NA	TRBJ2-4	CASSQREGARAKNIQYF	TGTGCCAGCAGCCAACGTGAGGGGGCGCGGGCCAAAAACATTCAGTACTTC
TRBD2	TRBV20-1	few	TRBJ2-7	CSAREGLAGPHEQYF	TGCAGTGCTAGAGAGGGACTAGCGGGACCCCACGAGCAGTACTTC
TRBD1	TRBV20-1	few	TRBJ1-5	CSARSQDRAADYSNQPQHF	TGCAGTGCTAGATCACAGGACAGGGCCGCCGACTATAGCAATCAGCCCCAGCATTTT
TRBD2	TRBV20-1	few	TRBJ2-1	CSASPSGDYNEQFF	TGCAGTGCTAGTCCTAGCGGAGACTACAATGAGCAGTTCTTC
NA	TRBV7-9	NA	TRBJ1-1	CASLSGGNTEAFF	TGTGCCAGTTTATCTGGGGGAAACACTGAAGCTTTCTTT
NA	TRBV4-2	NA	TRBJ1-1	CASSQGYPSPTEAFF	TGTGCCAGCAGCCAGGGCTACCCGTCCCCGACTGAAGCTTTCTTT
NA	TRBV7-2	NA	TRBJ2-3	CASRKTTDTQYF	TGTGCCAGCAGAAAAACAACAGATACGCAGTATTTT
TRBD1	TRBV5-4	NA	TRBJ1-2	CASSLVDRGHGYTF	TGTGCCAGCAGCTTGGTCGACAGGGGGCATGGCTACACCTTC
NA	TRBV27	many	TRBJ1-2	CASSSLQGLSYGYTF	TGTGCCAGCAGTTCCTTACAGGGCTTGAGCTATGGCTACACCTTC
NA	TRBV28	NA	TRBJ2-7	CASTLSGSTSYEQYF	TGTGCCAGCACTCTAAGCGGGTCGACCTCCTACGAGCAGTACTTC
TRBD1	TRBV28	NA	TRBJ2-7	CASSPDRVLHEQYF	TGTGCCAGCAGTCCGGACAGGGTTTTGCACGAGCAGTACTTC
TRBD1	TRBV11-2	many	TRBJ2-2	CASSLRQGSGELFF	TGTGCCAGCAGCTTAAGACAGGGGAGCGGGGAGCTGTTTTTT
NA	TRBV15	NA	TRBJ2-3	CATSREYGLGGDTQYF	TGTGCCACCAGCAGAGAATACGGCCTAGGGGGGGATACGCAGTATTTT
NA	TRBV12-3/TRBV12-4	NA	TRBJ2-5	CASSNTGIWVIETQYF	TGTGCCAGCAGTAATACAGGGATTTGGGTAATTGAGACCCAGTACTTC
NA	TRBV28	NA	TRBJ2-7	CASRLPRGTIGEQYF	TGTGCCAGCAGACTACCGAGAGGGACCATAGGCGAGCAGTACTTC
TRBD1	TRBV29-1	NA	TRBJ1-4	CSVGQANEKLFF	TGCAGCGTGGGACAGGCTAATGAAAAACTGTTTTTT